This entry lists 31 T cell receptor beta chains sequenced from one sample in a study of blood T cell repertoires in COVID-19. The table came from immunoSEQ multiplex PCR; TCRdb's copy has only in-frame clones and leaves some out. The table includes fewer than 600,000 clones, 85% to 90% detected once. The specimen sequenced was PBMCs or T cells enriched from blood (not recorded which). All receptors come from a woman aged 40 to 55 who had recovered from COVID-19.

The J gene is TRBJ1-6, the V gene TRBV13, with TRBD1 matching 8 bases. This CDR3 has 15 residues. V gave up 2 bases and J gave up 7 bases; unmatched junction bases: 4. CDR1 is PRHDT, CDR2 FYEKMQ, per germline (reference sequence). CDR3 protein: CASSLTDRANSPLHF. The DNA for the CDR3 is TGTGCCAGCAGCTTAACGGACAGGGCGAATTCACCCCTCCACTTT.

This clone appeared once. The gene calls are TRBV10-3 and TRBJ2-1, with 9 bases fitting TRBD1. V shed 4 bases and J 3 bases; nucleotides not matched to a gene: 7. CDR3 length: 16 amino acids. CDR1 is ENHRY, CDR2 SYGVKD, per germline. The DNA of the CDR3 is TGTGCCATCAGTGGCCTGGACAGGGGTCTCTACAATGAGCAGTTCTTC. Amino acid sequence: CAISGLDRGLYNEQFF.

The chain recombines TRBV2 with TRBJ1-3, with unresolved D. Germline V gives CDR1 SNHLY, CDR2 FYNNEI. This CDR3 comprises 14 residues. Trimming took 7 bases from V and 0 from J, leaving 10 bases between them. The CDR3 DNA is TGTGCCAGCACACAGTCAAGCTCTGGAAACACCATATATTTT. The encoded protein is CASTQSSSGNTIYF.

This chain links TRBV19 with TRBJ2-3; 10 bases are a match to TRBD2. This CDR3 has 16 residues. Germline assignment: CDR1 LNHDA and CDR2 SQIVND (reference sequence). The junction had 10 bases not matched to a gene; V was cut back by 5 bases and J by 5 bases. The CDR3, as DNA: TGTGCCAGTAGTGGGCTAGCGGGAGATGGCGGAGATACGCAGTATTTT. This codes for CASSGLAGDGGDTQYF.

The chain links TRBV30 to TRBJ1-5, with 10 nucleotides matching TRBD1. Germline trimming cut 3 bases from V and 4 bases from J; bases unmatched to any gene: 6. The CDR3 consists of 15 residues. Germline values: CDR1 GTSNPN, CDR2 SVGIG (reference sequence). Here the CDR3 reads CAWSGDRGLNQPQHF. Written as DNA, the CDR3 is TGTGCCTGGAGCGGGGACAGGGGATTAAATCAGCCCCAGCATTTT.

V is TRBV12-1 and J is TRBJ2-5; the DNA was not compared with TRBD2, the D call given in the table. TRBV12-1 is a listed pseudogene. CDR3 size: 15 residues. CDR3: CASSITGTEEETQYF. The CDR3 DNA reads TGTGCCAGCAGCATCACCGGGACTGAAGAAGAGACCCAGTACTTC.

CDR3 region: CASSRTGGTGTEAFF. CDR3 nucleotide sequence: TGCGCCAGCAGCCGGACAGGAGGGACCGGCACTGAAGCTTTCTTT. V usage is TRBV5-1 and J usage is TRBJ1-1; 7 bases are shared with TRBD1. Trimming cost V 4 bases and J 4 bases; bases outside gene matches: 10. The CDR3 extends over 15 amino acids. The germline CDR1 and CDR2 sequences are SGHRS and YFSETQ.

The rearrangement joins TRBV6-2 or TRBV6-3 to TRBJ1-2, with 8 bases matching TRBD1. There are 16 residues in the CDR3. The germline CDR1 and CDR2 sequences are MNHEY and SVGEGT. With 2 bases clipped from V and 1 base from J, the junction kept 6 bases outside the gene matches. The CDR3 spells CASSYPDRGSNYGYTF. CDR3 in DNA: TGTGCCAGCAGTTACCCAGACAGGGGAAGTAACTATGGCTACACCTTC.

V and J are TRBV4-3 and TRBJ2-2; D is perhaps TRBD1 (5 bases). The V end was cut by 4 bases, the J end by 4 bases, with 13 bases between. The CDR3 has 15 amino acids. Germline CDR1 is LGHNA and CDR2 is YSLEER. The CDR3 DNA follows: TGCGCCAGCAGCCTTAGGGGCTTTGGCACCGGGGAGCTGTTTTTT. It yields the protein CASSLRGFGTGELFF.

This clone was observed a single time. The chain uses TRBV18 and TRBJ2-5; TRBD1 matches 7 bases. This CDR3 is 15 amino acids long. Germline trimming cut 2 bases from V and 4 bases from J; bases unmatched to any gene: 7. CDR1 is KGHSH, CDR2 LQKENI, per germline. This CDR3 reads CASSPVEGGRETQYF. The CDR3 DNA sequence: TGTGCCAGCTCACCAGTGGAAGGGGGCCGAGAGACCCAGTACTTC. Combining the CDR3 with reference TRBV18 and TRBJ2-5 gives the whole variable domain NAGVMQNPRHLVRRRGQEARLRCSPMKGHSHVYWYRQLPEEGLKFMVYLQKENIIDESGMPKERFSAEFPKEGPSILRIQQVVRGDSAAYFCASSPVEGGRETQYFGPGTRLLVL.

The V gene is TRBV2, the J gene TRBJ2-7, with 7 positions matching TRBD1. The CDR3 has 14 residues. CDR1 is SNHLY and CDR2 is FYNNEI in the germline V gene. V shed 4 bases and J 5 bases; nucleotides not matched to a gene: 8. The CDR3 sequence: CASSAGRGTHEQYF. Written as DNA, the CDR3 is TGTGCCAGCAGTGCTGGCAGGGGGACACACGAGCAGTACTTC. The entire variable domain, with the rest obtained from reference TRBV2 and TRBJ2-7, is as follows: EPEVTQTPSHQVTQMGQEVILRCVPISNHLYFYWYRQILGQKVEFLVSFYNNEISEKSEIFDDQFSVERPDGSNFTLKIRSTKLEDSAMYFCASSAGRGTHEQYFGPGTRLTVT.

The J gene is TRBJ1-5, the V gene TRBV5-1, with D possibly TRBD1 on 6 matching bases. The CDR3 length is 16 residues. V dropped 9 bases and J dropped 6 bases, with 25 bases sitting between them. CDR1 and CDR2 (germline): SGHRS, YFSETQ. CDR3 amino acids: CATRKITGSVGQPQHF. Here the CDR3 DNA reads TGCGCCACCCGAAAGATAACAGGGTCGGTCGGTCAGCCCCAGCATTTT.

V is TRBV5-1 and J is TRBJ1-6, with TRBD1 matching over 9 bases. The CDR3 is 17 residues long. With V trimmed by 0 bases and J by 8 bases, 9 bases remained unmatched. The germline CDR1 and CDR2 sequences are SGHRS and YFSETQ. The CDR3 nucleotides read TGCGCCAGCAGCTTGGCGACCCCGGACAGGGGACATTCACCCCTCCACTTT. Protein: CASSLATPDRGHSPLHF.

The chain employs TRBV5-6 and TRBJ1-4; 7 bases match TRBD1. Germline CDR1 is SGHDT and CDR2 is YYEEEE. Losses at the gene ends were 4 bases for V and 5 bases for J; bases not matched to a gene: 8. The CDR3 consists of 15 residues. The DNA of the CDR3 is TGTGCCAGCAGCCGGCCCGGGACAGTAAATGAAAAACTGTTTTTT. Its translation: CASSRPGTVNEKLFF.

Many counts were recorded for this clone. For the CDR3, the DNA is TGTGCCTGGAGTGTTACACCTCGAGGCTACACCTTC. It translates to CAWSVTPRGYTF. The rearrangement links TRBV30 to TRBJ1-2; D unclear. The V end lost 0 bases, the J end lost 8 bases, and 10 bases lay between the germline ends. This CDR3 spans 12 amino acids. Looked up from germline, CDR1 is GTSNPN and CDR2 is SVGIG (reference sequence).

The chain has TRBV7-2 and TRBJ2-3, with TRBD2 as a possible D gene (6 bases). The germline CDR1 and CDR2 sequences are SGHTA and FQGNSA. Deletions cut 1 base from V and 2 bases from J, with 13 bases between. CDR3 length equals 16 residues. CDR3: CASSLGWRRDTDTQYF. The CDR3 coding sequence is TGTGCCAGCAGCTTAGGGTGGAGGCGGGACACAGATACGCAGTATTTT.

The genes are TRBV7-2 and TRBJ2-1, with 10 bases matching TRBD1. Germline V CDR1 and CDR2: SGHTA, FQGNSA. The CDR3 contains 17 residues. Trimming cost V 1 base and J 5 bases; bases outside gene matches: 8. CDR3 region: CASSLVIGTGVNNEQFF. CDR3 nucleotide sequence: TGTGCCAGCAGCTTAGTGATCGGGACAGGGGTGAACAATGAGCAGTTCTTC. The full variable domain, in which reference TRBV7-2 and TRBJ2-1 provide the parts outside the CDR3, is GAGVSQSPSNKVTEKGKDVELRCDPISGHTALYWYRQSLGQGLEFLIYFQGNSAPDKSGLPSDRFSAERTGGSVSTLTIQRTQQEDSAVYLCASSLVIGTGVNNEQFFGPGTRLTVL.

Concerning this clone itself: The identical CDR3 is also encoded by other nucleotide sequences in the sample. V and J are TRBV5-1 and TRBJ1-3, with D unresolved. From germline, CDR1 is SGHRS and CDR2 YFSETQ. The CDR3 length is 13 residues. V was cut by 0 bases and J by 4 bases, with 5 bases left in between. In DNA, the CDR3 is TGCGCCAGCAGCTTGGGAGCCGGAAACACCATATATTTT. Its translation is CASSLGAGNTIYF.

The chain has TRBV19 and TRBJ1-5; TRBD1 might be the D (5 bases). Trimming stripped 5 bases from V and 4 bases from J, with 15 bases between. The germline CDR1 and CDR2 sequences are LNHDA and SQIVND (reference sequence). The CDR3 is 15 amino acids. The CDR3 loop is CASSERQRSNQPQHF. The CDR3 DNA is TGTGCCAGTAGTGAGCGACAGAGAAGTAATCAGCCCCAGCATTTT.

This chain links TRBV6-4 with TRBJ1-2; D ambiguous. Per germline, CDR1 MRHNA and CDR2 SNTAGT. The CDR3 sequence is 17 residues long. V was shortened by 0 bases and J by 6 bases, with 20 bases between the two germline ends. The CDR3 nucleotides read TGTGCCAGCAGTGACTCGAGTGTATCCGGGGTCCTGAATGGCTACACCTTC. Translation: CASSDSSVSGVLNGYTF.

The V gene is TRBV21-1, the J gene TRBJ1-5; the table gives TRBD1 as D, unverified against the DNA. TRBV21-1 is described as a pseudogene. The CDR3 totals 15 residues. DNA for the CDR3: TGTGCCAGCAGCACCGGACAGGGGAGTTATCAGCCCCAGCATTTT. Translation: CASSTGQGSYQPQHF.

This clone was recorded once. J is TRBJ1-1 and V is TRBV27; TRBD1 might be the D (6 bases). With 0 bases removed from V and 11 bases from J, the gap between germline ends came to 13 bases. The CDR3 covers 13 residues. CDR1 is MNHEY, CDR2 SMNVEV, per germline (reference sequence). CDR3 sequence (DNA): TGTGCCAGCAGTTTATCTCATCACAGGGAGGCTTTCTTT. It specifies CASSLSHHREAFF.

CDR3 DNA: TGTGCCAGCTCACCCCGGGGGGCCGGGAGCACTGAAGCTTTCTTT. It translates to CASSPRGAGSTEAFF. The chain has TRBV18 and TRBJ1-1; D is possibly TRBD1 (6 bases). This CDR3 spans 15 amino acids. The germline V gene has CDR1 KGHSH and CDR2 LQKENI. Trimming took off 3 bases at V and 4 bases at J, with 15 bases between the two ends. Full variable domain (rest looked up from reference TRBV18 and TRBJ1-1): NAGVMQNPRHLVRRRGQEARLRCSPMKGHSHVYWYRQLPEEGLKFMVYLQKENIIDESGMPKERFSAEFPKEGPSILRIQQVVRGDSAAYFCASSPRGAGSTEAFFGQGTRLTVV.

The chain is built from TRBV19 and TRBJ1-1, with unresolved D. The V and J ends lost 5 bases and 3 bases respectively, with 13 bases between them. The CDR3 is 14 amino acids. Germline V gene lookup returns CDR1 LNHDA and CDR2 SQIVND (reference sequence). CDR3: CASSLVRAHTEAFF. CDR3 DNA: TGTGCCAGTAGTTTGGTTCGCGCCCACACTGAAGCTTTCTTT.

V and J are TRBV4-1 and TRBJ1-1; tentatively, D is TRBD1 (6 bases). V was shortened by 0 bases and J by 8 bases, with 13 bases between the two germline ends. Germline values: CDR1 MGHRA, CDR2 YSYEKL. The CDR3 has 14 amino acids. In nucleotides, the CDR3 is TGCGCCAGCAGCCAAGATAGCAGGGGAACCGAAGCTTTCTTT. It is translated as CASSQDSRGTEAFF.

The V and J genes are TRBV3-1 (or the pseudogene TRBV3-2) and TRBJ2-3; no clear D. V shed 1 base and J shed 7 bases, with 6 bases lying between them. This CDR3 has 12 amino acids. Germline-derived CDR1 and CDR2 are LGHDT and YNNKEL (reference sequence). CDR3 coding DNA: TGTGCCAGCAGCCAAGTTGCGAATACGCAGTATTTT. Its translation is CASSQVANTQYF.

CDR3 DNA: TGTGCCAGTAAAGATGTTTCCAGCGGGAGATCAGATGAGCAGTTCTTC. It yields the protein CASKDVSSGRSDEQFF. The J gene is TRBJ2-1, the V gene TRBV19, with 8 bases matching TRBD2. Germline lookup yields CDR1 LNHDA and CDR2 SQIVND (reference sequence). J was trimmed by 8 bases and V by 7 bases; bases with no gene match: 16. The CDR3 is 16 amino acids. Full variable domain (remainder filled in from reference TRBV19 and TRBJ2-1): DGGITQSPKYLFRKEGQNVTLSCEQNLNHDAMYWYRQDPGQGLRLIYYSQIVNDFQKGDIAEGYSVSREKKESFPLTVTSAQKNPTAFYLCASKDVSSGRSDEQFFGPGTRLTVL.

The gene calls are TRBV5-4 and TRBJ2-3, with D possibly matching TRBD2 (7 bases). Germline lookup yields CDR1 SGHNT and CDR2 YYREEE (reference sequence). The CDR3 consists of 15 residues. V lost 4 bases and J 8 bases, leaving 20 bases between the germline ends. The CDR3 DNA sequence: TGTGCCAGCAGCACTTTCGGGGGGCTAGGGATTACGCAGTATTTT. Translated: CASSTFGGLGITQYF.

This sequence joins TRBV2 and TRBJ2-4, with 9 bases that match TRBD1. Germline V gene data show CDR1 as SNHLY and CDR2 as FYNNEI. This CDR3 region has 17 residues. Trimming at V came to 4 bases and at J to 2 bases, leaving 9 bases not matched to a gene. The CDR3 reads CASSASVQGAPKNIQYF. Written as DNA, the CDR3 is TGTGCCAGCAGTGCATCTGTACAGGGGGCGCCCAAAAACATTCAGTACTTC.

V is TRBV7-9 and J is TRBJ2-7, with TRBD2 matching over 13 bases. This CDR3 spans 15 amino acids. The trim removed 8 bases at V and 4 bases at J, leaving 8 bases unmatched. Germline CDR1 SEHNR, CDR2 FQNEAQ (reference sequence). The CDR3 DNA sequence: TGTGCCAGCCATAGGACTAGCGGGGGACTGTACGAGCAGTACTTC. It yields the protein CASHRTSGGLYEQYF.

The chain is built from TRBV7-8 and TRBJ2-2, with 12 nucleotides matching TRBD2. The ends lost 5 bases at V and 3 bases at J; junction bases unmatched: 7. Germline loops: CDR1 SGHVS, CDR2 FQNEAQ. The CDR3 contains 17 residues. The CDR3 region is CASSVLAGGEDTGELFF. The DNA of the CDR3 is TGTGCCAGCAGCGTACTAGCGGGAGGCGAGGACACCGGGGAGCTGTTTTTT.